This T cell receptor beta chain was recovered during a study of early T cells in non-severe SARS-CoV-2 infection. Overall study: Unsorted whole blood bulk RNA was sequenced, with unpaired chains. Notes on the study in general: In VDJdb matching, anti-spike CD8 responses were favored while private and CD4 specificities went missing.

Unique molecular identifiers were attached to individual cDNA molecules. Each CDR3 protein is one row after TCRdb ran MiXCR on the 5' RACE reads. The sample contains about 44,000 distinct CDR3 sequences, around a quarter of which appear only once. This clonotype occurred a few times. Antigen unknown. The V end was cut by 0 bases, the J end by 7 bases, with 13 bases between. Germline CDR1 reads MNHNY; CDR2 reads SVGAGI (reference sequence). This CDR3 comprises 14 residues. This sequence joins TRBV6-6 and TRBJ2-7, with D perhaps given as TRBD1 or TRBD2 (5 bases each). This TCR was recovered from an adult who was a healthcare worker with PCR-confirmed SARS-CoV-2 infection or an uninfected control (not recorded which). Here the sequenced sample was whole blood, taken at baseline. Written as DNA, the CDR3 is TGTGCCAGCAGTTACTCGGTAATGGGACGGGAGCAGTACTTC. This translates into CASSYSVMGREQYF.